Following are 11 T cell receptor beta chains from one sample sequenced in a study of beta chain features in type 1 diabetes. Sequencing targeted expressed TCRB transcripts, as all isolated RNA had been reverse transcribed. Sequencing was performed with immunoSEQ multiplex PCR; in TCRdb, only in-frame clones are kept and a portion is missing. The repertoire includes a few hundred thousand clones, roughly 13% of them detected once, and more than 0.015% sits in the top ten. Material: naive CD4+ T cells from blood. These receptor sequences come from a man between 18 and 35 years old in good health.

This clone was found a few times. V and J are TRBV2 and TRBJ2-2; D gene unclear. Germline V gives CDR1 SNHLY, CDR2 FYNNEI. Deletions cut 7 bases from V and 7 bases from J, with 7 bases between. This CDR3 is built from 11 residues. CDR3 DNA: TGTGCCAGCAATATTAACGGGGAGCTGTTTTTT. Translated: CASNINGELFF.

The chain employs TRBV7-3 and TRBJ2-2, with a tentative D call TRBD2 (5 bases). With 5 bases removed from V and 0 bases from J, the gap between germline ends came to 7 bases. The germline V gene encodes CDR1 SGHTA and CDR2 FQGTGA. This CDR3 region has 14 residues. DNA for the CDR3: TGTGCCAGCAGCCGAGGGTCGAACACCGGGGAGCTGTTTTTT. Protein product: CASSRGSNTGELFF.

This chain links TRBV5-1 with TRBJ2-7; 7 bases align to TRBD1. CDR3 size: 12 residues. Unmatched junction bases numbered 4, after V lost 4 bases and J lost 6 bases. Germline V gene lookup returns CDR1 SGHRS and CDR2 YFSETQ. The CDR3 region has the DNA TGCGCCAGCAGCCTAGACAGGGCCGAGCAGTACTTC. It translates to CASSLDRAEQYF.

The V and J genes are TRBV28 and TRBJ1-5; a possible D gene is TRBD1 (5 bases). Germline lookup yields CDR1 MDHEN and CDR2 SYDVKM. The CDR3 covers 14 residues. The V end lost 6 bases, the J end lost 7 bases, and 16 bases lay between the germline ends. The CDR3 sequence: CASRDGPGGQPQHF. CDR3 nucleotide sequence: TGTGCCAGCAGGGACGGACCTGGGGGGCAGCCCCAGCATTTT.

This clone has just a few counts. This sequence joins TRBV5-4 and TRBJ1-1; TRBD1 agrees at 7 bases. After removal of 4 bases from V and 3 bases from J, the junction contained 12 bases not matched to a gene. Germline V gene data show CDR1 as SGHNT and CDR2 as YYREEE (reference sequence). The CDR3 spans 16 residues. The CDR3 here is CASSLGSTGRDTEAFF. Here the CDR3 DNA reads TGTGCCAGCAGCCTTGGGTCGACAGGGCGGGACACTGAAGCTTTCTTT.

The rearrangement uses TRBV30 and TRBJ2-7; the D is unclear. Germline assignment: CDR1 GTSNPN and CDR2 SVGIG (reference sequence). The germline V and J ends were trimmed by 3 bases and 3 bases, with 15 bases remaining between them. The CDR3 is 14 residues long. CDR3 DNA sequence: TGTGCCTGGAGCAAAGACCGAGGTGTCTACGAGCAGTACTTC. Its translation is CAWSKDRGVYEQYF. Full variable domain (rest looked up from reference TRBV30 and TRBJ2-7): SQTIHQWPATLVQPVGSPLSLECTVEGTSNPNLYWYRQAAGRGLQLLFYSVGIGQISSEVPQNLSASRPQDRQFILSSKKLLLSDSGFYLCAWSKDRGVYEQYFGPGTRLTVT.

The V call is TRBV11-2, the J call TRBJ2-1, with 9 bases that match TRBD2. The CDR3 loop spans 14 amino acids. The J segment lost 8 bases and the V segment lost 5 bases, leaving 7 bases of the junction unmatched. CDR1 SGHAT and CDR2 FQNNGV come from the germline V gene. The CDR3 loop reads CASSPGLAVDEQFF. CDR3 DNA sequence: TGTGCCAGCAGCCCGGGACTAGCTGTGGATGAGCAGTTCTTC.

This clone was counted many times. V is TRBV29-1 and J is TRBJ2-1; 8 bases match TRBD1. Unmatched junction bases numbered 8, after V lost 1 base and J lost 9 bases. CDR3 size: 14 residues. Germline values: CDR1 SQVTM, CDR2 ANQGSEA. The CDR3 loop reads CSVEVWQGASEQFF. The CDR3 DNA follows: TGCAGCGTTGAAGTATGGCAGGGGGCGAGTGAGCAGTTCTTC.

This clone was detected a few times. The chain recombines TRBV7-9 with TRBJ2-7, with D possibly matching TRBD1 (6 bases). Between the trimmed V and J ends, which lost 4 bases and 3 bases, there was a span of 16 bases. CDR1 is SEHNR and CDR2 is FQNEAQ in the germline V gene (reference sequence). The CDR3 runs to 15 residues. The CDR3 loop is CASSSFSKQGYEQYF. CDR3 in DNA: TGTGCCAGCAGCTCTTTTTCGAAACAGGGCTACGAGCAGTACTTC.

This clone has a handful of counts. The rearrangement joins TRBV7-9 to TRBJ2-7; tentatively, D is TRBD1 (5 bases). This CDR3 spans 14 amino acids. The germline gives CDR1 SEHNR, CDR2 FQNEAQ (reference sequence). V dropped 3 bases and J dropped 2 bases, with 11 bases sitting between them. CDR3 bases: TGTGCCAGCAGCTTCGTGGCAGGGCCCTACGAGCAGTACTTC. Its translation: CASSFVAGPYEQYF.

This clone was counted only a few times. The chain recombines TRBV7-9 with TRBJ1-4; unclear D gene. V was trimmed by 6 bases and J by 10 bases, leaving 18 bases between them. Germline V lookup: CDR1 SEHNR, CDR2 FQNEAQ (reference sequence). The CDR3 covers 14 residues. CDR3 loop: CASRSGGLPGKLFF. The CDR3 DNA is TGTGCCAGCAGGTCGGGTGGCCTTCCCGGAAAACTGTTTTTT.